This T cell receptor beta chain is drawn from a study of blood T cells in healthy people across ages. A second roughly 7 to 12 cycle PCR used barcoded and J-beta primers. TCRdb itself ran the 5' RACE reads through MiXCR, one entry per CDR3 protein. The sample has around 990,000 distinct CDR3 sequences; 35% to 40% are singletons. The CDR3 runs to 15 residues. Germline V lookup: CDR1 ENHRY, CDR2 SYGVKD. Trimming removed 0 bases from V and 4 bases from J, with 12 bases in between. This clonotype has ten or more counts. The receptor's source is a man aged 18 to 30 in good health. Sequenced material: blood. This chain uses TRBV10-3 with TRBJ2-5; TRBD1 is a possible D gene (5 bases). The CDR3 here is CAISESAGIGETQYF. Here the CDR3 DNA reads TGTGCCATCAGTGAGTCTGCAGGGATCGGAGAGACCCAGTACTTC.